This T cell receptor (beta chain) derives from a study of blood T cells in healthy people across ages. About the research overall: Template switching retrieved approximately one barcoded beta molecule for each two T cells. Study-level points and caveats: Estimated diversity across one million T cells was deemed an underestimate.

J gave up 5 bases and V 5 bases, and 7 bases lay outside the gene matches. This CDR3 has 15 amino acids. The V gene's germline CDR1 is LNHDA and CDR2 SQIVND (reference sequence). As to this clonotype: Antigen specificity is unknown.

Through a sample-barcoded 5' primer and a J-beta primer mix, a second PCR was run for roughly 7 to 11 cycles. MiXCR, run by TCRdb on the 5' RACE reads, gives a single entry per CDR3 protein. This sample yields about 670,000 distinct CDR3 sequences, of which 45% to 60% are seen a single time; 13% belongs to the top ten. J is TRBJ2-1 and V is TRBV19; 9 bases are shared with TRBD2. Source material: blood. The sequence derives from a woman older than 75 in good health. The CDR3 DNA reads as TGTGCCAGTAGTCCTTCGACTAGCGGTCACAATGAGCAGTTCTTC. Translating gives CASSPSTSGHNEQFF.